Described below is a single T cell receptor beta chain sequence and its context. Its antigen is undetermined. The data derive from a study of T cell responses to AZD1222 COVID-19 vaccine. CDR1 and CDR2 from the germline V gene are MNHEY and SVGAGI. CDR3 length equals 15 residues. V was cut by 6 bases and J by 0 bases, with 11 bases left in between. Clones were read by immunoSEQ multiplex PCR, and TCRdb kept only the in-frame ones, dropping some. The table records over 110,000 clones, roughly 90% of them present only once. Whole-study results and caveats: Just a handful of AZD1222 recipients were seropositive at baseline. Reportedly, nearly half the spike-specific TCRs target unmutated variant regions.

The V and J genes are TRBV6-5 and TRBJ2-2; possible D gene TRBD1, 6 bases. The sequence derives from an adult who received the AZD1222 COVID-19 vaccine. Sequenced here: peripheral blood, sampled 28 days after the second AZD1222 dose. The CDR3 spells CASSQTGSNTGELFF. The DNA of the CDR3 is TGTGCCAGCAGCCAGACAGGATCGAACACCGGGGAGCTGTTTTTT.